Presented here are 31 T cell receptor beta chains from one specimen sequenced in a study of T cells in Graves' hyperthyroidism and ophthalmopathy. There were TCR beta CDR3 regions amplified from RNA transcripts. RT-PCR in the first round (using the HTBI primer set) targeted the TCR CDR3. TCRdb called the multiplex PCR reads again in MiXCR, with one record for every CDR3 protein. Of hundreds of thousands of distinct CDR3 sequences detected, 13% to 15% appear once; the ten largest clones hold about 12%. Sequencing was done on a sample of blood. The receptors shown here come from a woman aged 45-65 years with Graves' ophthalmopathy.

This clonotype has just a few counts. CDR3 sequence reads: CASSEKGQGAGEQYF. In DNA form, the CDR3 reads TGTGCCAGCAGTGAAAAGGGACAGGGGGCAGGCGAGCAGTACTTC. This chain joins TRBV7-2 and TRBJ2-7, with 12 bases aligning to TRBD1. The CDR3 runs to 15 residues. V lost 6 bases, J lost 6 bases, and 9 bases stayed unmatched. Germline assignment: CDR1 SGHTA and CDR2 FQGNSA.

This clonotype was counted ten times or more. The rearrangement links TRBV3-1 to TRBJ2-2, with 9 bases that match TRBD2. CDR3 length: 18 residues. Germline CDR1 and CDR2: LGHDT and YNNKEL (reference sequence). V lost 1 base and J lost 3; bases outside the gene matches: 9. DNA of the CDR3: TGTGCCAGCAGCCAAGTTAGGCTAGCGGGACTCCACACCGGGGAGCTGTTTTTT. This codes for CASSQVRLAGLHTGELFF.

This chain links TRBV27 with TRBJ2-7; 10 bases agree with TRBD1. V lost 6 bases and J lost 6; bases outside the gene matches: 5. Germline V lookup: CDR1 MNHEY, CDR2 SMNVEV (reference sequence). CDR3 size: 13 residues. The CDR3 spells CASSLGQGIEQYF. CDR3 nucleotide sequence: TGTGCCAGCAGCCTGGGACAGGGGATCGAGCAGTACTTC.

The CDR3 loop is CASSPGTGMGNTIYF. The CDR3 DNA follows: TGTGCCAGCAGTCCCGGGACAGGGATGGGAAACACCATATATTTT. This chain uses TRBV28 with TRBJ1-3; 9 nucleotides line up with TRBD1. Germline CDR1 and CDR2: MDHEN and SYDVKM. J was trimmed by 4 bases and V by 5 bases; bases with no gene match: 6. CDR3 length: 15 amino acids.

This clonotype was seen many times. This CDR3 is CASRYSNQPQHF. As DNA, the CDR3 is TGTGCCAGCCGATATAGCAATCAGCCCCAGCATTTT. V usage is TRBV28 and J usage is TRBJ1-5, with D uncertain. Germline V gene data show CDR1 as MDHEN and CDR2 as SYDVKM. The CDR3 consists of 12 residues. The germline V and J ends were trimmed by 8 bases and 0 bases, with 5 bases remaining between them.

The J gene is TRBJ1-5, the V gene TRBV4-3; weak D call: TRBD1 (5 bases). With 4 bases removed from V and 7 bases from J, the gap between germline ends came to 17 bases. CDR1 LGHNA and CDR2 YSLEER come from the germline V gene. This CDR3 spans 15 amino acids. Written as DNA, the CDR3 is TGCGCCAGCAGCCGAGTAGTACAGGTGAGCCAGCCCCAGCATTTT. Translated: CASSRVVQVSQPQHF.

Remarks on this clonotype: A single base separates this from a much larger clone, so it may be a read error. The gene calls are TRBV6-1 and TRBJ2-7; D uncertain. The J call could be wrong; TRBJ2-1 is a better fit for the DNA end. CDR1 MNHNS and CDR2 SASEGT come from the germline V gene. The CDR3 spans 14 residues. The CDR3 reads CASSRVNPGYEQFF. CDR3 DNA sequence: TGTGCCAGCAGTCGGGTAAATCCAGGCTACGAGCAGTTCTTC.

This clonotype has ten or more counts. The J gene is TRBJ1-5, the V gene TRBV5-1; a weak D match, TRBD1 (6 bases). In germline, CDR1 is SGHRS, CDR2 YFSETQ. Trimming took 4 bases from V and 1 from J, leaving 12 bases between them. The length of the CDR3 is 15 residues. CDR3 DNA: TGCGCCAGCAGCGAAACCGGGACAAGCAATCAGCCCCAGCATTTT. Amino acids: CASSETGTSNQPQHF.

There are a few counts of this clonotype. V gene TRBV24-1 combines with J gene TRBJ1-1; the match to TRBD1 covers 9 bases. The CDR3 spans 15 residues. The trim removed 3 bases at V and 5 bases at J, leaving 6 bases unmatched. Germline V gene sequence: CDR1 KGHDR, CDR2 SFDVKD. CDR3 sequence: CATSDPRTGATEAFF. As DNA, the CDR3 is TGTGCCACCAGTGATCCCAGGACAGGGGCGACTGAAGCTTTCTTT.

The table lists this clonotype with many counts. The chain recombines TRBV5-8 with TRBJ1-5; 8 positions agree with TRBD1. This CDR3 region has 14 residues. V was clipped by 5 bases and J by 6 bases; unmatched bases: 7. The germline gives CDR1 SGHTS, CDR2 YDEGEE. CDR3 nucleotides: TGTGCCAGCAGGGAAGGACAGGGTGGTCAGCCCCAGCATTTT. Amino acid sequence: CASREGQGGQPQHF.

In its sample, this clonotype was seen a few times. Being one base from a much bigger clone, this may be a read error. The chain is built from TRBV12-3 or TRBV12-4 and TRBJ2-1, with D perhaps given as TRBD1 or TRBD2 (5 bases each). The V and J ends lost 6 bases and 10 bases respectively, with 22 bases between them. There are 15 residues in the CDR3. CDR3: CASRRFGTPLYEQFF. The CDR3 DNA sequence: TGTGCCAGCAGACGGTTTGGGACCCCCCTCTACGAGCAGTTCTTC.

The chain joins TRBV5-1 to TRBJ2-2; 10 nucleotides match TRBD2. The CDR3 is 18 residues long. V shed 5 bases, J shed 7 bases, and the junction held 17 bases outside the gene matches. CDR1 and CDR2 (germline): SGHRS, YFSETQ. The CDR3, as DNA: TGCGCCAGCAGAATCTCCCCTAGCGGGAGACTAATTAACGGGGAGCTGTTTTTT. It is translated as CASRISPSGRLINGELFF.

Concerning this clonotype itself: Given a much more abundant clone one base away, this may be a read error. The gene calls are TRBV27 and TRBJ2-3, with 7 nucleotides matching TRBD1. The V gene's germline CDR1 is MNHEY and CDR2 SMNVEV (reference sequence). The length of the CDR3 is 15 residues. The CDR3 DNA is TGTGCCGGCAGTTTAAAGGGGGCGGGCACAGATACGCAGTATTTT. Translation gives CAGSLKGAGTDTQYF.

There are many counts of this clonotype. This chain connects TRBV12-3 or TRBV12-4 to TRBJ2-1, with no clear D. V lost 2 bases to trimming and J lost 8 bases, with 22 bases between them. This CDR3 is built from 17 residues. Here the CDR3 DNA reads TGTGCCAGCAGTTTAACGGTGGGTCTAGGTATTAGGGATGAGCAGTTCTTC. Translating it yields CASSLTVGLGIRDEQFF.

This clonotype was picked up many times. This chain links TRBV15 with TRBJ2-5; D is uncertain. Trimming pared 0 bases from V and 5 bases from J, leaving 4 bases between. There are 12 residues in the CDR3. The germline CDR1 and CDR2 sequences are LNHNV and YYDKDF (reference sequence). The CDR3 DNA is TGTGCCACCAGCAGAGACCGCGAGACCCAGTACTTC. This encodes CATSRDRETQYF.

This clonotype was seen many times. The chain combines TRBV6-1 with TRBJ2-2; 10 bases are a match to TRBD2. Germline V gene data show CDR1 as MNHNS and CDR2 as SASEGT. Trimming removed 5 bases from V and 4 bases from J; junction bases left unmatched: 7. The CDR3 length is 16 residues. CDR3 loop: CASSLIAGGGTGELFF. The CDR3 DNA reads TGTGCCAGCAGTCTAATAGCGGGAGGAGGCACCGGGGAGCTGTTTTTT.

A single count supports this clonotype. For the CDR3, the DNA is TGTGCCAGCTCACTTTTTAGCGGGAGGCCGGTCTACGAGCAGTACTTC. This sequence encodes CASSLFSGRPVYEQYF. The V gene is TRBV18, the J gene TRBJ2-7; 10 bases agree with TRBD2. CDR1 and CDR2 (germline): KGHSH, LQKENI. The CDR3 length is 16 residues. Trimming cost V 4 bases and J 3 bases; bases outside gene matches: 9.

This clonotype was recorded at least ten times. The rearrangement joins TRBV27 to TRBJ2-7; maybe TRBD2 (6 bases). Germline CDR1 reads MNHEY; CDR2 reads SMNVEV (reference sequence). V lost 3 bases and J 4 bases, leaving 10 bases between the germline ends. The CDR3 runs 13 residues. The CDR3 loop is CASSFRGLYEQYF. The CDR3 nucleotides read TGTGCCAGCAGTTTTAGGGGACTTTACGAGCAGTACTTC.

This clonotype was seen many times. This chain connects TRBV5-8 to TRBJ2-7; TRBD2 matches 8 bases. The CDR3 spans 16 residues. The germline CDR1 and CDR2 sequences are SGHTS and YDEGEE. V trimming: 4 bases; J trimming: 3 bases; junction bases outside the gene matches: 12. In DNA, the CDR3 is TGTGCCAGCAGCCTACTAGCGGAAGAAGGATACTACGAGCAGTACTTC. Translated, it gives CASSLLAEEGYYEQYF.

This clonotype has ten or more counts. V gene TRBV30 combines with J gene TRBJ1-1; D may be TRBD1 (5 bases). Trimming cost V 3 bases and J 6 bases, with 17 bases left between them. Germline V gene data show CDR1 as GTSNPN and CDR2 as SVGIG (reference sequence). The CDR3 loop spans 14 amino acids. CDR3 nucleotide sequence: TGTGCCTGGAGCCGCCTCTGGGGGGAGGCTGAAGCTTTCTTT. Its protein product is CAWSRLWGEAEAFF.

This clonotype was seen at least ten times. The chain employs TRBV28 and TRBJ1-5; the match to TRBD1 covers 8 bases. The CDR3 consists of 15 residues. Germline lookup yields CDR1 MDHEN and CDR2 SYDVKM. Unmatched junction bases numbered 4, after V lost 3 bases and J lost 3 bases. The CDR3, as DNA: TGTGCCAGCAGTTTCCAGACAGGGGACAATCAGCCCCAGCATTTT. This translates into CASSFQTGDNQPQHF.

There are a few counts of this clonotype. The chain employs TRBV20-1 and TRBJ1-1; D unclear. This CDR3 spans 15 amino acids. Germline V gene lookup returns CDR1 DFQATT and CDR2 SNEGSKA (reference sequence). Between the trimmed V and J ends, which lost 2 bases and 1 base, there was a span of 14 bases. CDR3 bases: TGCAGTGCTAGAAGAATGAAGTCGGAGAACACTGAAGCTTTCTTT. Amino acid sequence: CSARRMKSENTEAFF.

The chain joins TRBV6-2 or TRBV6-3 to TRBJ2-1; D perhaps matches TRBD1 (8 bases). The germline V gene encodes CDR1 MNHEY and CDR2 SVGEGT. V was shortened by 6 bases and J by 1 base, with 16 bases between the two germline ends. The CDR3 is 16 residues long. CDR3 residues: CASSTYRGGSYNEQFF. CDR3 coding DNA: TGTGCCAGCAGCACCTACAGGGGGGGATCCTACAATGAGCAGTTCTTC.

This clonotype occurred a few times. In nucleotides, the CDR3 is TGTGCCAGTAGGGGACAGGGACGCAATCAGCCCCAGCATTTT. Residues: CASRGQGRNQPQHF. V is TRBV19 and J is TRBJ1-5; TRBD1 agrees at 9 bases. Trimming took 6 bases from V and 2 from J; bases not matched to a gene: 2. Germline values: CDR1 LNHDA, CDR2 SQIVND (reference sequence). The CDR3 totals 14 residues.

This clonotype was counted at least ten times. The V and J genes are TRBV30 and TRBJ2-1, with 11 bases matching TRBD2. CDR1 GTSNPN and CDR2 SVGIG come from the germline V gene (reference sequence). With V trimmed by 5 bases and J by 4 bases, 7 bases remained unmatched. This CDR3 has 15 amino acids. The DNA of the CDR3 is TGTGCCTGGGCCCGACTAGCGGGATATTACAATGAGCAGTTCTTC. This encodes CAWARLAGYYNEQFF. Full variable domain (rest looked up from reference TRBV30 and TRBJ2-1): SQTIHQWPATLVQPVGSPLSLECTVEGTSNPNLYWYRQAAGRGLQLLFYSVGIGQISSEVPQNLSASRPQDRQFILSSKKLLLSDSGFYLCAWARLAGYYNEQFFGPGTRLTVL.

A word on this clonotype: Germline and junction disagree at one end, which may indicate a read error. The CDR3 region has the DNA TGTGCCAGCAGATTAGGTCGAATTGGCGATTCACCCCTCCACTTT. This translates into CASRLGRIGDSPLHF. This chain uses TRBV7-8 with TRBJ1-6; D call uncertain. Germline loops: CDR1 SGHVS, CDR2 FQNEAQ. This CDR3 contains 15 residues.

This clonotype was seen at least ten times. The CDR3 region is CASSPSNTEAFF. The CDR3 coding sequence is TGTGCCAGCAGTCCCAGTAACACTGAAGCTTTCTTT. The genes are TRBV2 and TRBJ1-1; D gene unclear. The CDR3 length is 12 residues. Germline values: CDR1 SNHLY, CDR2 FYNNEI. Trimming left V 5 bases short and J 2 bases short, with 6 bases between.

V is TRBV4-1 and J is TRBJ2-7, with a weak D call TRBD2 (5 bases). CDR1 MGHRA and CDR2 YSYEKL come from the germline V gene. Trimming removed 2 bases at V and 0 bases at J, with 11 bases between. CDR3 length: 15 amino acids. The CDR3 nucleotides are TGCGCCAGCAGCCAATTATTAGCGTCCTCCTACGAGCAGTACTTC. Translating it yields CASSQLLASSYEQYF.

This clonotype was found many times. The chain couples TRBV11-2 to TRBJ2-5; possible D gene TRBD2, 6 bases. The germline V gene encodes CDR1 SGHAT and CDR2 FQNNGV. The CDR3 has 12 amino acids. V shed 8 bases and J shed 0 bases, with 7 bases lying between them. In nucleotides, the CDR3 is TGTGCCAGCGGGAGGCACCAAGAGACCCAGTACTTC. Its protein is CASGRHQETQYF.

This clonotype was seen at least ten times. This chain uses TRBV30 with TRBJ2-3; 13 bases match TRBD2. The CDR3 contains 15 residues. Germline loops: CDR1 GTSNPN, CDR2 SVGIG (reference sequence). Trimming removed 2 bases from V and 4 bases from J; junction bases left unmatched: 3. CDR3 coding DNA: TGTGCCTGGAGTTTACTAGCGGGAGGGTCAGATACGCAGTATTTT. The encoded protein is CAWSLLAGGSDTQYF.

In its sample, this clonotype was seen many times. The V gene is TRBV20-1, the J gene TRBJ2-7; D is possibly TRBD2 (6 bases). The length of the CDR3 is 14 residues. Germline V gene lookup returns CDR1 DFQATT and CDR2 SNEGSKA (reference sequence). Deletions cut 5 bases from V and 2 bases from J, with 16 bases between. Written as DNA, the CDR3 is TGCAGTGCTGCACGGGGGACTTCAACCTACGAGCAGTACTTC. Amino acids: CSAARGTSTYEQYF.